This TCR beta chain was recorded in a study of OX40 agonist ivuxolimab in advanced cancers. For context, the study as a whole: Ivuxolimab, which targeted the costimulatory receptor OX40 (CD134), was an agonistic, fully human IgG2 monoclonal antibody. Intravenous ivuxolimab was administered to patients every 2 weeks at six dose levels: 0.01, 0.1, 0.3, 1.5, 3 and 10 mg/kg. Of the approximately 54 dose-escalation patients, hepatocellular carcinoma was present in approximately 20, melanoma in some 15, renal cell carcinoma in 9 and head and neck cancer in 9. A male proportion of roughly 80% and a mean age of approximately 55 years, ranging from roughly 20 to 80, were recorded for the dose-escalation cohort. Prior anti-PD-1, anti-PD-L1 or anti-CTLA-4 therapy was permitted, and checkpoint inhibitors had been received by roughly two fifths of dose-escalation patients. Partial responses occurred in three dose-escalation patients: two with cutaneous melanoma and one with hepatocellular carcinoma. The purpose of peripheral TCRbeta sequencing was to test whether ivuxolimab changed TCR sequence diversity and led to clonal T-cell expansion. The paper describes the monotherapy dose-escalation part (N of about 47 patients) of the phase I trial of ivuxolimab.

Overall results and qualifications from the work: In the 0.1-3.0 mg/kg groups, partial responders were among the patients with the lowest normalized peripheral clonal expansion, particularly in CD8+ T cells. The antigen specificity of the clonally expanded peripheral T cells was not determined. Low levels of normalized T-cell clonal expansion were also seen in some patients who did not respond. After ivuxolimab, expanded clones were on average more numerous among CD8+ T cells than among CD4+ T cells. At doses of 0.1 to 3.0 mg/kg, clonal expansion of both CD4+ and CD8+ blood T cells was observed from baseline to week 6.

On this clone: Its antigen specificity is not known. No quality values exist for individual bases; no much larger clone is one base distant.

From the germline V gene, CDR1 is SGHRS and CDR2 is YFSETQ. The CDR3 runs 15 residues from the cysteine to the phenylalanine. Only CDR3 DNA remains: 45 bases, in frame from the first base. Trimming at the junction amounts to 0 bases on V and 9 bases on J, and the germline ends lie 16 bases apart. Patients with autoimmune disease history or receiving systemic immunosuppression were excluded from the trial. Peripheral blood for TCR sequencing was collected from all dose cohorts at baseline, on cycle 4 day 1, and on cycle 7 day 1. Samples were obtained from an open-label, multicenter, first-in-human phase I dose-escalation trial of ivuxolimab. The trial enrolled adults with locally advanced or metastatic head and neck squamous cell, hepatocellular, melanoma or renal cell carcinoma. Before TCR sequencing, CD4+ and CD8+ T cells were separately sorted from peripheral blood. To sequence the TCRbeta CDR3 region, genomic DNA was isolated from the sorted cells. The immunoSEQ Assay was used for sequencing of TCRbeta CDR3 regions. Sourced from immuneACCESS, this table was stored by TCRdb with only in-frame sequences that have V and J called. A share of the clones is absent; for the studies checked, an unresolved V gene accounts for under half, and the remainder has no known explanation. The sample records tens of thousands of clones, roughly nine tenths of which are singletons. About 0.82% of the sample belongs to the ten largest clones.

The sequence is built from TRBV5-1 and TRBJ2-1, with no D gene named confidently. This sequence was found in an adult with an advanced solid tumor such as melanoma, head and neck, liver or kidney cancer. The sample here was CD4+ or CD8+ T cells sorted from blood, taken in a trial of the OX40 agonist ivuxolimab. The CDR3 amino acid sequence is: CASSLDGWNRSEQFF. The DNA sequence is TGCGCCAGCAGCTTGGACGGGTGGAATAGGTCTGAGCAGTTCTTC.